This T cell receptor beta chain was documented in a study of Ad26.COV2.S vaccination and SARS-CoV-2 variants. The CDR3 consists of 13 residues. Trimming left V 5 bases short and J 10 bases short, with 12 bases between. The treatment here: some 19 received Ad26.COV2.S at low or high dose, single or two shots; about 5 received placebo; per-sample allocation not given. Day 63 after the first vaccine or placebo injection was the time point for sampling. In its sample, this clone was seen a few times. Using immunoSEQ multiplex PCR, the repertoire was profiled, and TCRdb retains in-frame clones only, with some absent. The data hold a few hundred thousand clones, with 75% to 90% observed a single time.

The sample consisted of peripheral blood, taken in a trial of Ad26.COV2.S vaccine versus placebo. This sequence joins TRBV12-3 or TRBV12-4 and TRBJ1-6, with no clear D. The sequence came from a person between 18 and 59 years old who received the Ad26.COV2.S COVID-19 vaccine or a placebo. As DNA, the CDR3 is TGTGCCAGCAGTACCCTCGCGGGGTCACCCCTCCACTTT. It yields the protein CASSTLAGSPLHF.